This TCR beta chain stems from a study of T-cell reconstitution after alpha-beta-depleted transplantation in children. This clonotype showed up many times. Antigen specificity is unknown. Molecular barcoding with unique molecular identifiers was used for the TCRbeta library. From the PCR reads, TCRdb called clonotypes with MiXCR, one entry per CDR3 protein. The sample includes hundreds of thousands of distinct CDR3 sequences, roughly 13% of them seen just once. V shed 7 bases and J shed 4 bases, with 16 bases lying between them. Germline CDR1 and CDR2: ENHRY and SYGVKD. This CDR3 comprises 14 residues. Overall study results and limits: The high TCRbeta diversity at day 60 in some patients came from surviving recipient T cells and thymic progenitors.

Material: PBMCs, mostly from graft donor cells, obtained 360 days after TCRalphabeta/CD19-depleted stem cell transplant. The sequence derives from a male patient younger than 18 who had a stem cell transplant for acute myeloid leukemia, so the T cells may come from the graft donor. This chain uses TRBV10-3 with TRBJ1-2, with D possibly being TRBD1 (5 bases). CDR3 protein: CAITDSPLGYGYTF. CDR3 nucleotide sequence: TGTGCCATCACCGACAGTCCCCTTGGCTATGGCTACACCTTC.